Presented here are 27 T cell receptor beta chains from one specimen sequenced in a study of blood T cell repertoires in COVID-19. The assay was immunoSEQ multiplex PCR, and TCRdb's table has in-frame clones only and misses some. The sample records around 170,000 clones, roughly four fifths being singletons. Sequences were obtained from peripheral blood. Receptors were obtained from a woman aged 40 to 55 with acute or convalescent COVID-19.

V is TRBV27 and J is TRBJ2-7, with unresolved D. There are 16 residues in the CDR3. Germline CDR1 reads MNHEY; CDR2 reads SMNVEV (reference sequence). The V end was cut by 3 bases, the J end by 4 bases, with 19 bases between. The CDR3 loop reads CASSFSTGEAQYEQYF. The DNA of the CDR3 is TGTGCCAGCAGTTTCTCCACTGGCGAGGCACAATACGAGCAGTACTTC.

There are a few counts of this clone. This rearrangement joins TRBV5-1 to TRBJ1-3; TRBD1 might be the D (6 bases). The ends were cut back, 4 bases at V and 0 bases at J, with 17 bases in the middle. Looked up from germline, CDR1 is SGHRS and CDR2 is YFSETQ. The CDR3 runs 17 residues. The CDR3 region is CASSMAQTGDSGNTIYF. In DNA, the CDR3 is TGCGCCAGCAGCATGGCCCAGACAGGTGACTCTGGAAACACCATATATTTT.

DNA of the CDR3: TGCAGCGTTGGCGGGACTAGCGGGAGGGGGGACTCCTACGAGCAGTACTTC. Translation: CSVGGTSGRGDSYEQYF. The genes are TRBV29-1 and TRBJ2-7; 16 nucleotides match TRBD2. The CDR3 is made up of 17 amino acids. Losses at the gene ends were 4 bases for V and 0 bases for J; bases not matched to a gene: 6. The germline gives CDR1 SQVTM, CDR2 ANQGSEA.

This chain connects TRBV18 to TRBJ1-2; TRBD1 agrees at 7 bases. J gave up 0 bases and V 8 bases, and 12 bases lay outside the gene matches. This CDR3 spans 16 amino acids. The germline gives CDR1 KGHSH, CDR2 LQKENI. This chain's CDR3 is CASRTGTAYPNYGYTF. The CDR3, as DNA: TGTGCCAGCCGGACCGGGACAGCATATCCTAACTATGGCTACACCTTC.

This rearrangement joins TRBV28 to TRBJ2-7; 8 nucleotides align to TRBD1. Trimming cost V 5 bases and J 1 base; bases outside gene matches: 13. Germline-derived CDR1 and CDR2 are MDHEN and SYDVKM. The CDR3 covers 17 residues. The CDR3 DNA reads as TGTGCCAGCAGTCCAATATTTGGGGACAGGCGGTCCTACGAGCAGTACTTC. Amino acids: CASSPIFGDRRSYEQYF.

The J gene is TRBJ1-5, the V gene TRBV6-2 or TRBV6-3; D uncertain. This CDR3 region has 14 residues. Germline CDR1 MNHEY, CDR2 SVGEGT. Trimming cost V 2 bases and J 4 bases, with 9 bases left between them. The CDR3 coding sequence is TGTGCCAGCAGTTACATTGAGAGAAATCAGCCCCAGCATTTT. It translates to CASSYIERNQPQHF.

J is TRBJ2-3 and V is TRBV5-4, with a tentative D call TRBD2 (5 bases). The CDR3 has 15 amino acids. Germline CDR1 reads SGHNT; CDR2 reads YYREEE (reference sequence). Trimming cost V 2 bases and J 4 bases, with 14 bases left between them. CDR3 amino acids: CASSLTGLRADTQYF. The CDR3 DNA follows: TGTGCCAGCAGCTTAACCGGACTGCGGGCAGATACGCAGTATTTT.

This clone was seen repeatedly, ten times or more. The chain combines TRBV7-2 with TRBJ2-7, with 10 bases identical to TRBD2. CDR3 length: 16 residues. V lost 3 bases and J lost 6; bases outside the gene matches: 11. The germline gives CDR1 SGHTA, CDR2 FQGNSA. CDR3: CASSFQGASGGREQYF. CDR3 DNA sequence: TGTGCCAGCAGCTTCCAAGGCGCTAGCGGGGGACGCGAGCAGTACTTC. Combining the CDR3 with reference TRBV7-2 and TRBJ2-7 gives the whole variable domain GAGVSQSPSNKVTEKGKDVELRCDPISGHTALYWYRQSLGQGLEFLIYFQGNSAPDKSGLPSDRFSAERTGGSVSTLTIQRTQQEDSAVYLCASSFQGASGGREQYFGPGTRLTVT.

The J gene is TRBJ1-1, the V gene TRBV28; a weak D match, TRBD1 (6 bases). Germline-derived CDR1 and CDR2 are MDHEN and SYDVKM. This CDR3 region has 14 residues. V was shortened by 6 bases and J by 0 bases, with 11 bases between the two germline ends. CDR3 sequence: CASRPDSLNTEAFF. As DNA, the CDR3 is TGTGCCAGCAGACCGGACAGTTTGAACACTGAAGCTTTCTTT.

V gene TRBV25-1 combines with J gene TRBJ2-5, with a tentative D call TRBD2 (6 bases). The CDR3 spans 13 residues. Germline CDR1 MGHDK, CDR2 SYGVNS. Trimming took off 7 bases at V and 5 bases at J, with 14 bases between the two ends. The CDR3 loop is CASTPPREETQYF. The CDR3 DNA follows: TGTGCCAGCACCCCACCCCGGGAGGAGACCCAGTACTTC.

The V call is TRBV10-3, the J call TRBJ1-1; possibly TRBD1 for D (6 bases). The germline V gene encodes CDR1 ENHRY and CDR2 SYGVKD. The CDR3 has 13 amino acids. V was shortened by 2 bases and J by 11 bases, with 15 bases between the two germline ends. The CDR3 bases are TGTGCCATCAGTGAGAACAGGGATGAGGTGGCTTTCTTT. Amino acid sequence: CAISENRDEVAFF.

This chain joins TRBV5-1 and TRBJ1-2; TRBD1 matches at 9 bases. V lost 5 bases, J lost 7 bases, and 6 bases stayed unmatched. The germline CDR1 and CDR2 sequences are SGHRS and YFSETQ. This CDR3 region has 13 residues. CDR3 in amino acids: CASRTQGAAGYTF. Written as DNA, the CDR3 is TGCGCCAGCAGAACACAGGGGGCGGCTGGCTACACCTTC.

The CDR3 loop is CASHKRQGSYGYTF. The CDR3 bases are TGTGCCAGCCACAAAAGACAGGGGAGCTATGGCTACACCTTC. The rearrangement links TRBV6-5 to TRBJ1-2, with 8 bases matching TRBD1. The V gene's germline CDR1 is MNHEY and CDR2 SVGAGI. V gave up 8 bases and J gave up 4 bases; unmatched junction bases: 9. The CDR3 extends over 14 amino acids.

The chain carries TRBV21-1 and TRBJ1-2; TRBD1 is the table's D call and was not checked against the DNA. TRBV21-1 is a pseudogene segment. The CDR3 has 13 residues. CDR3 nucleotide sequence: TGTGCCAACAACGTGGGGGCACCCTATGGCTACACCTTC. Protein product: CANNVGAPYGYTF.

Turning to this clone: The sample has other DNA sequences that encode this CDR3 too. The gene calls are TRBV28 and TRBJ1-5; D not certain. The V end was cut by 6 bases, the J end by 5 bases, with 8 bases between. This CDR3 is 12 amino acids long. The germline CDR1 and CDR2 sequences are MDHEN and SYDVKM. Here the CDR3 reads CASREGDQPQHF. The CDR3 DNA reads TGTGCCAGCAGGGAAGGAGATCAGCCCCAGCATTTT.

The rearrangement links TRBV28 to TRBJ1-6; weak D call: TRBD1 (6 bases). The CDR3 is 15 residues long. Germline V gives CDR1 MDHEN, CDR2 SYDVKM. V lost 8 bases and J 9 bases, leaving 20 bases between the germline ends. The CDR3 DNA is TGTGCCAGCGGGAAACAGGGTCGCAACGGTTCACCCCTCCACTTT. Amino acids: CASGKQGRNGSPLHF.

The V and J genes are TRBV6-5 and TRBJ1-3, with 7 positions matching TRBD1. The germline V gene has CDR1 MNHEY and CDR2 SVGAGI. The CDR3 sequence is 14 residues long. J was trimmed by 4 bases and V by 5 bases; bases with no gene match: 5. DNA for the CDR3: TGTGCCAGCAGTACCACAGGGGCGGGAAACACCATATATTTT. It yields the protein CASSTTGAGNTIYF.

The chain links TRBV27 to TRBJ2-7; D possibly corresponds to TRBD2 (6 bases). The CDR3 totals 16 residues. V lost 5 bases and J lost 0, with 17 bases in between. Germline-derived CDR1 and CDR2 are MNHEY and SMNVEV (reference sequence). Here the CDR3 reads CASSPQTWGVSYEQYF. The DNA of the CDR3 is TGTGCCAGCAGTCCACAGACGTGGGGGGTCTCCTACGAGCAGTACTTC.

This chain uses TRBV7-9 with TRBJ2-5, with D possibly matching TRBD1 (6 bases). V lost 8 bases and J lost 3, with 25 bases in between. The CDR3 covers 17 residues. The germline CDR1 and CDR2 sequences are SEHNR and FQNEAQ (reference sequence). The CDR3 here is CASEGDILETFKETQYF. The CDR3 DNA follows: TGTGCCAGCGAAGGGGACATTCTGGAGACTTTCAAAGAGACCCAGTACTTC.

The chain combines TRBV7-8 with TRBJ1-4; 7 positions agree with TRBD1. Losses at the gene ends were 8 bases for V and 3 bases for J; bases not matched to a gene: 12. Germline-derived CDR1 and CDR2 are SGHVS and FQNEAQ. This CDR3 is 16 amino acids long. The CDR3 DNA reads as TGTGCCAGCGCCTACCAGGGGGGCCTGGCTAATGAAAAACTGTTTTTT. Amino acid sequence: CASAYQGGLANEKLFF.

This sequence joins TRBV7-9 and TRBJ2-1, with 8 nucleotides matching TRBD2. The V segment lost 5 bases and the J segment 3 bases; nucleotides outside the gene matches: 6. Per germline, CDR1 SEHNR and CDR2 FQNEAQ (reference sequence). There are 15 residues in the CDR3. CDR3 loop: CASSLSGGYYNEQFF. CDR3 nucleotide sequence: TGTGCCAGCAGCCTCAGCGGGGGATACTACAATGAGCAGTTCTTC. Full variable domain (missing parts from reference TRBV7-9 and TRBJ2-1): DTGVSQNPRHKITKRGQNVTFRCDPISEHNRLYWYRQTLGQGPEFLTYFQNEAQLEKSRLLSDRFSAERPKGSFSTLEIQRTEQGDSAMYLCASSLSGGYYNEQFFGPGTRLTVL.

The chain uses TRBV9 and TRBJ2-1; 7 nucleotides align to TRBD1. The CDR3 has 19 residues. Trimming removed 2 bases from V and 6 bases from J; junction bases left unmatched: 20. Germline lookup yields CDR1 SGDLS and CDR2 YYNGEE. The CDR3 nucleotides are TGTGCCAGCAGCGTTGATGACGGGTGGGGATCGTACAGGGGCAATGAGCAGTTCTTC. Protein sequence: CASSVDDGWGSYRGNEQFF. Together with reference TRBV9 and TRBJ2-1, the CDR3 gives the full variable domain: DSGVTQTPKHLITATGQRVTLRCSPRSGDLSVYWYQQSLDQGLQFLIQYYNGEERAKGNILERFSAQQFPDLHSELNLSSLELGDSALYFCASSVDDGWGSYRGNEQFFGPGTRLTVL.

The V call is TRBV19, the J call TRBJ2-4; 8 bases fit TRBD1. The J segment lost 4 bases and the V segment lost 4 bases, leaving 0 bases of the junction unmatched. Germline-derived CDR1 and CDR2 are LNHDA and SQIVND (reference sequence). The CDR3 is made up of 13 amino acids. CDR3: CASSRDRKNIQYF. CDR3 bases: TGTGCCAGTAGTAGGGACAGGAAAAACATTCAGTACTTC.

This clone showed up just a few times. The chain couples TRBV5-1 to TRBJ1-5; TRBD1 matches at 10 bases. This CDR3 spans 14 amino acids. CDR1 and CDR2 from the germline V gene are SGHRS and YFSETQ. Trimming took 0 bases from V and 6 from J; bases not matched to a gene: 0. This CDR3 reads CASSLGDRGQPQHF. The CDR3, as DNA: TGCGCCAGCAGCTTGGGGGACAGGGGTCAGCCCCAGCATTTT.

V and J are TRBV11-2 and TRBJ1-4; maybe TRBD1 (5 bases). Trimming shortened V by 5 bases and J by 0 bases, and 10 bases separated the two germline ends. Germline CDR1 SGHAT, CDR2 FQNNGV. The CDR3 is 15 residues long. The CDR3 here is CASSRDSTTNEKLFF. CDR3 bases: TGTGCCAGCAGCCGTGACAGCACAACTAATGAAAAACTGTTTTTT.

The gene calls are TRBV28 and TRBJ2-7; D unresolved. CDR1 MDHEN and CDR2 SYDVKM come from the germline V gene. Trimming shortened V by 8 bases and J by 3 bases, and 11 bases separated the two germline ends. The CDR3 loop spans 12 amino acids. The chain's CDR3 is CASGLAGYEQYF. The CDR3 DNA sequence: TGTGCCAGCGGCCTGGCAGGCTACGAGCAGTACTTC.

The rearrangement links TRBV6-5 to TRBJ2-1; 8 bases align to TRBD2. The CDR3 loop spans 14 amino acids. Germline CDR1 is MNHEY and CDR2 is SVGAGI. Losses at the gene ends were 4 bases for V and 10 bases for J; bases not matched to a gene: 9. The CDR3 DNA reads TGTGCCAGCAGTTCACAGCGGGAGTGGGACGAGCAGTTCTTC. Amino acid sequence: CASSSQREWDEQFF.